This TCR beta chain comes out of a study of T cells in localized non-small cell lung cancer. Study results and caveats: Appearing in adjacent lung were a median 57 of the top 100 tumor clones. Overall survival was longer when the density of T cells in the blood was higher. Because sequencing included only one region (of the tumor), heterogeneity remains possible.

Turning to this clone: Its antigen is unknown.

This CDR3 is built from 17 residues. Per the germline V gene, CDR1 is LNHDA and CDR2 is SQIVND (reference sequence). The V gene lost 4 bases and the J gene lost 1 base, with 19 bases spanning the gap. Some clones are missing from TCRdb's copy, which holds only in-frame ones; the method was immunoSEQ multiplex PCR. The repertoire consists of 9,500 to 14,000 clones, with less than 35% occurring once and the leading ten covering around 5.2%. The specimen was lung tumor tissue, collected before any cancer treatment. This clonotype was sampled from a man aged 40-75 years with stage I lung adenocarcinoma. The gene calls are TRBV19 and TRBJ1-1, with D uncertain. The DNA for the CDR3 is TGTGCCAGTAGTACCCAGTGGCGTGCCGGATCGAACACTGAAGCTTTCTTT. Translated: CASSTQWRAGSNTEAFF.